This record covers a single T cell receptor beta chain. Given a much more abundant clone one base away, this may be a read error. The V end lost 7 bases, the J end lost 1 base, and 5 bases lay between the germline ends. The germline gives CDR1 MNHEY, CDR2 SMNVEV (reference sequence). This CDR3 spans 11 amino acids. TCRdb passed the RT-PCR reads through MiXCR, listing each CDR3 protein once. This table holds around 700,000 distinct CDR3 sequences, 14% found once. The V gene is TRBV27, the J gene TRBJ2-7; the D is unclear. The sample taken for sequencing was memory CD4+ T cells from blood. This receptor was taken from a female donor in good health, serving as a healthy control. Here the CDR3 reads CASKISYEQYF. The CDR3 DNA sequence: TGTGCCAGCAAAATTTCCTACGAGCAGTACTTC.